This paragraph covers one T cell receptor beta chain sequence. The data originate from a study of blood T cells in healthy people across ages. Per germline, CDR1 LNHDA and CDR2 SQIVND (reference sequence). The CDR3 totals 14 residues. The V gene end was trimmed by 9 bases and the J gene end by 4 bases; junction bases not matched to a gene: 9. For the second PCR, which ran for about 6 to 11 cycles, a sample-barcoded 5' primer and a J-beta primer mix were used. TCRdb analysed the 5' RACE reads with MiXCR anew, one entry per CDR3 protein. Among over 1,200,000 distinct CDR3 sequences listed, approximately 63% were seen once.

This chain links TRBV19 with TRBJ1-2; TRBD1 matches 9 bases. The material sequenced was blood. This clonotype was obtained from a man aged 18-30 years in good health. The CDR3 is CASTPGQGVYGYTF. The CDR3 bases are TGTGCCAGCACGCCGGGACAGGGTGTCTATGGCTACACCTTC. The complete variable domain, with remaining parts taken from reference TRBV19 and TRBJ1-2, reads DGGITQSPKYLFRKEGQNVTLSCEQNLNHDAMYWYRQDPGQGLRLIYYSQIVNDFQKGDIAEGYSVSREKKESFPLTVTSAQKNPTAFYLCASTPGQGVYGYTFGSGTRLTVV.